These T cell receptor beta chains were read from a single sample in a study of human T cells and chemical hapten exposure. TCRdb re-called the RACE reads with MiXCR, one entry per CDR3 protein. This sample has roughly 120,000 distinct CDR3 sequences, with approximately 8.3% found just once. The sequencing sample was made of whole blood. Every receptor here comes from a male donor in good health. Some clones in this sample may be carry-over from other donors' samples. The CDR3 runs from the conserved cysteine through the conserved F or W. D genes are given only for firm matches. Some rows have no size entry. The others give once, few or many, or a class for an expanded clone.

TRBJ2-1,NA,many,TRBV5-8,TGTGCCAGCAGTCCGGTGGTCAATGAGCAGTTCTTC,CASSPVVNEQFF
TRBJ2-5,TRBD2,few,TRBV7-6,TGTGCCAGCAGCATCACTAGCGGGAGGGAGACCCAGTACTTC,CASSITSGRETQYF
TRBJ2-1,NA,NA,TRBV20-1,TGCAGTGCTAGGCCGCTACTAGTTACGGATCTACGGGAGCAGTTCTTC,CSARPLLVTDLREQFF
TRBJ1-2,TRBD1,few,TRBV27,TGTGCCAGCAGTCCCCTTAGGACAGGGTATGGCTACACCTTC,CASSPLRTGYGYTF
TRBJ2-1,TRBD1,few,TRBV2,TGTGCCATAGACAGGGCAAATGAGCAGTTCTTC,CAIDRANEQFF
TRBJ2-7,TRBD1,NA,TRBV6-5,TGTGCCAGCAGCCCCGAGCCGGGACAGGGTAGCGAGCAGTACTTC,CASSPEPGQGSEQYF
TRBJ1-1,TRBD1,NA,TRBV4-1,TGCGCCAGCAGCCTGTGGGACAGAACGAACACTGAAGCTTTCTTT,CASSLWDRTNTEAFF
TRBJ2-2,TRBD2,few,TRBV12-3/TRBV12-4,TGTGCCAGCAACCGAAGGGGAGGGCCCGGGGAGCTGTTTTTT,CASNRRGGPGELFF
TRBJ2-1,TRBD1,many,TRBV7-9,TGTGCCAGCAGCTCCCTCGGACAGGGGGGACATGAGCAGTTCTTC,CASSSLGQGGHEQFF
TRBJ1-1,NA,many,TRBV27,TGTGCCAGCAGTGTACAGGGGAACACTGAAGCTTTCTTT,CASSVQGNTEAFF
TRBJ2-1,TRBD2,many,TRBV4-2,TGTGCCAGCAGCCAAGTCCCTTCCGGCGGGGGGGCGGTTGAGCAGTTCTTC,CASSQVPSGGGAVEQFF
TRBJ2-1,TRBD1,few,TRBV28,TGTGCCAGCAGTCTACTGACAGGGGGCCTCGATTTTAAGCAGTTCTTC,CASSLLTGGLDFKQFF
TRBJ2-5,NA,NA,TRBV25-1,TGTGCCAGCAGTGTCGACATGCGGACTTACGAGACCCAGTACTTC,CASSVDMRTYETQYF
TRBJ2-4,NA,NA,TRBV12-3/TRBV12-4,TGTGCCAGCAGTTGGGCCAAAAACATTCAGTACTTC,CASSWAKNIQYF
TRBJ2-7,NA,few,TRBV2,TGTGCCAGCAGTGAGAGGTCGAGGGTAGCCTACGAGCAGTACTTC,CASSERSRVAYEQYF
TRBJ2-1,NA,NA,TRBV3-1,TGTGCCAGCAGCCCCACCTGGGGAGTGGATGAGCAGTTCTTC,CASSPTWGVDEQFF
TRBJ2-1,NA,few,TRBV12-3/TRBV12-4,TGTGCCAGCACGAAACACCAGGACAGTCGTTCACCGGATGAGCAGTTCTTC,CASTKHQDSRSPDEQFF
TRBJ2-6,NA,few,TRBV12-3/TRBV12-4,TGTGCCAGCAGTTTAAAGCAATTTACACGACCTGCCAACGTCCTGACTTTC,CASSLKQFTRPANVLTF
TRBJ1-4,TRBD1,many,TRBV7-2,TGTGCCAGCAGCTTACAAAACAGGGGGGTGGGTGAAAAACTGTTTTTT,CASSLQNRGVGEKLFF
TRBJ2-5,NA,NA,TRBV10-2,TGCGCCAGCAGGCCCACGGGGGGCCCCAAGGAGACCCAGTACTTC,CASRPTGGPKETQYF
TRBJ1-2,NA,few,TRBV20-1,TGCAGTGCTAGATCGGAAGGGTTTGGGGCAGACGTGTTTGGCTACACCTTC,CSARSEGFGADVFGYTF
TRBJ2-3,NA,NA,TRBV24-1,TGTGCCACCAGTGAGGGGAGCACAGATACGCAGTATTTT,CATSEGSTDTQYF
TRBJ1-2,NA,NA,TRBV7-9,TGTGCCGGCCGGGCCGGGGGAATCGATGGCTACACCTTC,CAGRAGGIDGYTF
TRBJ2-7,NA,many,TRBV5-1,TGCGCCAGCAGCACCGGGCCCTCCTACGAGCAGTACTTC,CASSTGPSYEQYF
TRBJ1-1,NA,few,TRBV5-1,TGCGCCAGCAGCCAAACGGGACAAACGAACACTGAAGCTTTCTTT,CASSQTGQTNTEAFF
TRBJ2-1,TRBD1,many,TRBV7-9,TGTGCCAGCAGCAGGGACAGGGCTACCGCTGAGCAGTTCTTC,CASSRDRATAEQFF
TRBJ2-7,NA,many,TRBV6-6,TGTGCCAGCAGGGGACGACAGACCTACGAGCAGTACTTC,CASRGRQTYEQYF
TRBJ1-6,TRBD1,few,TRBV11-2,TGTGCCAGCAGCCAGGGGGGATTGAATTCACCCCTCCACTTT,CASSQGGLNSPLHF
TRBJ1-5,NA,many,TRBV12-3/TRBV12-4,TGTGCCAGCAGTCAAGCCACGAATCAGCCCCAGCATTTT,CASSQATNQPQHF
TRBJ2-5,TRBD1,NA,TRBV2,TGTGCCAGCAGAGCTGGGACAGACCAAGAGACCCAGTACTTC,CASRAGTDQETQYF
TRBJ2-1,TRBD1,few,TRBV24-1,TGTGCCACCAGTGATGGGCAGGGGGATGATAATGAGCAGTTCTTC,CATSDGQGDDNEQFF
TRBJ1-6,NA,few,TRBV9,TGTGCCAGCAGCGTTACCGAAACAGGGTTTTCACCCCTCCACTTT,CASSVTETGFSPLHF
TRBJ2-6,NA,few,TRBV3-1,TGTGCCAGCAGCCAAGATCTAGACAGAACTGGGGCCAACGTCCTGACTTTC,CASSQDLDRTGANVLTF
TRBJ1-4,NA,NA,TRBV4-3,TGCGCCAGCAGCCAAGATGCCGGGACTAATGAAAAACTGTTTTTT,CASSQDAGTNEKLFF
TRBJ1-5,TRBD1,few,TRBV5-1,TGCGCCAGCAGCGTAACAGGGGACACCAATCAGCCCCAGCATTTT,CASSVTGDTNQPQHF
TRBJ1-1,NA,NA,TRBV6-5,TGTGCCAGCAGTCCCAGGATTGGATCGAACACTGAAGCTTTCTTT,CASSPRIGSNTEAFF
TRBJ1-5,NA,NA,TRBV2,TGTGCCAGCAGTTCGACAGTACTCCGGGCGAATCAGCCCCAGCATTTT,CASSSTVLRANQPQHF
TRBJ2-2,TRBD1,NA,TRBV11-2,TGTGCCAGCAGCTGGGACAGGGGGTCGAACACCGGGGAGCTGTTTTTT,CASSWDRGSNTGELFF
TRBJ2-7,TRBD2,many,TRBV7-9,TGTGCCAGCAGCTTAGCGGCTAGCGGATACGAGCAGTACTTC,CASSLAASGYEQYF
TRBJ2-3,NA,NA,TRBV20-1,TGCAGTGCTAGATCGTCCGGGAGCACAGATACGCAGTATTTT,CSARSSGSTDTQYF
TRBJ2-7,TRBD1,few,TRBV5-1,TGCGCCAGCAATCCGGGACAGGGCGCTCGGACCTACGAGCAGTACTTC,CASNPGQGARTYEQYF
TRBJ2-1,NA,many,TRBV3-1,TGTGCCAGCAGCCAATCTTCGTGGAATGAGCAGTTCTTC,CASSQSSWNEQFF
TRBJ1-1,NA,NA,TRBV12-3/TRBV12-4,TGTGCCAGCAGTTTCCAGGGGACTGGAGCTGAAGCTTTCTTT,CASSFQGTGAEAFF
TRBJ1-1,NA,NA,TRBV7-8,TGTGCCAGCAGCTTATATAGGGAGAACACTGAAGCTTTCTTT,CASSLYRENTEAFF
TRBJ2-5,TRBD1,many,TRBV3-1,TGTGCCAGCAGCCTAATGACAGGGAACCAAGAGACCCAGTACTTC,CASSLMTGNQETQYF
TRBJ1-5,TRBD1,NA,TRBV2,TGTGCCAGCAGTGAAGCTAGAGGGGGCGTAAATCAGCCCCAGCATTTT,CASSEARGGVNQPQHF
TRBJ2-3,TRBD2,NA,TRBV12-3/TRBV12-4,TGTGCCAGCAGCCGAAGCGGGAGGCCTAAAGATACGCAGTATTTT,CASSRSGRPKDTQYF
TRBJ1-2,NA,few,TRBV7-9,TGTGCCAGCAGCGACGGGACTCACTATGGCTACACCTTC,CASSDGTHYGYTF
TRBJ1-5,NA,many,TRBV20-1,TGCAGTGCTCTCAGTAATAGCAATCAGCCCCAGCATTTT,CSALSNSNQPQHF
TRBJ2-1,NA,NA,TRBV29-1,TGCACCCTGGGGGGGCAGGGGAATGAGCAGTTCTTC,CTLGGQGNEQFF
TRBJ1-1,NA,many,TRBV4-3,TGCGCCAGCAGCCAAGATGACAGTGAGAACACTGAAGCTTTCTTT,CASSQDDSENTEAFF
TRBJ2-2,TRBD1,few,TRBV19,TGTGCCAGTAGTAGGACAGGGCGAGCCGGGGAGCTGTTTTTT,CASSRTGRAGELFF
TRBJ2-5,TRBD2,NA,TRBV15,TGTGCCACCAGCGCTCGTCCCGGGACTAGCGGGGAACAAGAGACCCAGTACTTC,CATSARPGTSGEQETQYF
TRBJ2-5,TRBD2,few,TRBV14,TGTGCCAGCAGCCAAGTCTTCGCGGGGGGGAAAGAGACCCAGTACTTC,CASSQVFAGGKETQYF
TRBJ2-1,NA,NA,TRBV20-1,TGCAGTGCTAGTACGGCAGGGGACTACAATGAGCAGTTCTTC,CSASTAGDYNEQFF
TRBJ2-2,NA,NA,TRBV30,TGTGCCTGGAGACGGGGGTCCGGGGAGCTGTTTTTT,CAWRRGSGELFF
TRBJ2-1,TRBD1,NA,TRBV14,TGTGCCAGCAGCCAGGCCGGGACAGGGGTCGAGCAGTTCTTC,CASSQAGTGVEQFF